This T cell receptor beta chain was identified during a study of beta chain features in type 1 diabetes. Study observations and caveats: In type 1 diabetes patients, VDJ junctions had fewer insertions; deletions at these junctions were more frequent. Shortening of TCRB CDR3s, moderate but significant, appeared in all four CD4+ subsets of Type 1 diabetes patients.

The table lists this clone with a few counts. Its cognate antigen is unknown. CD45RO/CCR7/CD25/CD127/CD95/CD27 staining was used to isolate CD4+ naive, central memory, regulatory and stem cell-like memory cells by sorting. Expressed TCRB transcripts got sequenced, as all isolated RNA was reverse transcribed. Libraries were prepared by immunoSEQ multiplex PCR; TCRdb keeps only in-frame clonotypes and omits some of them. Here the sample spans fewer than 450,000 clones, 13% being singletons. The germline gives CDR1 SNHLY, CDR2 FYNNEI. This CDR3 has 13 amino acids. The V and J ends lost 3 bases and 5 bases respectively, with 8 bases between them.

The chain employs TRBV2 and TRBJ1-5, with D unclear. The clonotype was recovered from a woman younger than 30 with type 1 diabetes. Source material: naive CD4+ T cells from blood. The DNA for the CDR3 is TGTGCCAGCAGTGATGAGGGATATCAGCCCCAGCATTTT. This translates into CASSDEGYQPQHF.